Listed below are T cell receptor beta chains from one sample, sequenced in a study of cytomegalovirus exposure and HLA in healthy donors. This table comes from immunoSEQ multiplex PCR, and its TCRdb copy is limited to in-frame clones, with some not included. The sample has 200,000 or so clones; 82% are singletons. The sample consisted of PBMCs. These receptors were collected from a woman under 30 in good health and CMV-seronegative. CDR3s include the opening cysteine and the closing phenylalanine or tryptophan. A D gene is named only where the DNA matches it firmly.

>TRBD1|TRBV10-3
CAISGDRGHEQYF
>-|TRBV5-4
CASSQESYGYTF
>-|TRBV7-2
CASSSSGLNTEAFF
>TRBD2|TRBV7-9
CASSPGTSGRGDTQYF
>-|TRBV9
CASSVGGLGYNEQFF
>-|TRBV29-1
CSVGWTDMNTEAFF
>-|TRBV10-2
CASLVYEQYF
>-|TRBV5-1
CASSLRGGAEDTQYF
>TRBD1|TRBV13
CASSSRDRMSKNTEAFF
>TRBD1|TRBV6-5
CASRVKQGAQPQHF
>-|TRBV14
CASSQLVYEQYF
>TRBD2|TRBV7-6
CASSLGAGTSAPKVVNEQFF
>-|TRBV6-1
CASSEAQITYEQYF
>-|TRBV2
CASSPGPAGGAGELFF
>TRBD2|TRBV19
CASRDSGGAGETQYF
>-|TRBV6-5
CASSSDRFNQPQHF
>-|TRBV6-6
CASSWEAGKTDTQYF
>TRBD1|TRBV7-3
CASSLQGATDTQYF
>-|TRBV7-8
CASSSLPGYEQYF
>TRBD2|TRBV27
CASSGTSGRANEQFF
>TRBD1|TRBV10-3
CAISGGQHYGYTF
>TRBD2|TRBV7-3
CASSLTGRLAGGSNEQFF
>-|TRBV14
CASSAQGVISPLHF
>TRBD2|TRBV7-7
CASSPSGGVTDTQYF
>TRBD2|TRBV15
CATSGRLAPQPPLTDTQYF
>TRBD1|TRBV2
CASTTQGLAEQYF
>TRBD2|TRBV28
CASSRSGLGLAQTQYF
>-|TRBV30
CAWSVLSSGSGYTF
>TRBD2|TRBV19
CASRASGLAPQGTKNIQYF
>-|TRBV1
CTSSQDTSGGSTDTQYF
>TRBD2|TRBV5-1
CASNWGLAGARSYNEQFF
>TRBD2|TRBV15
CATSRGGGSYNEQFF
>-|TRBV7-9
CASSLPSRDTSEQYF
>-|TRBV27
CASSLSLQADTQYF
>-|TRBV27
CASWRFYEQYF
>-|TRBV14
CASSRVRETQYF
>-|TRBV5-4
CASSLQALSSTDTQYF
>TRBD2|TRBV27
CASTTSLGSYNEQFF
>-|TRBV4-1
CASSQDARTANTEAFF
>TRBD1|TRBV5-4
CASSFSGGSGNTIYF
>-|TRBV5-1
CASSLVPGNYGYTF
>-|TRBV11-2
CASSVGAFGEKLFF
>-|TRBV2
CASSEQVNYGYTF
>TRBD1|TRBV10-3
CAISAPGTGGAGANVLTF
>-|TRBV5-4
CASSPGNEQFF
>-|TRBV27
CASSQRVQDLANEKLFF
>-|TRBV7-9
CASSLSGLSNQPQHF
>-|TRBV7-9
CASSSRTVTNEKLFF
>-|TRBV6-1
CASSELTEYNEQFF
>-|TRBV5-1
CASSSQGDSYEQYF
>TRBD1|TRBV9
CASSFRDRVPPGDVYGYTF
>TRBD2|TRBV5-6
CASSLVRAGGFTDTQYF
>-|TRBV5-1
CASTRRGFGTEAFF
>-|TRBV6-6
CASRLSEAFF
>-|TRBV5-1
CASSFRGAGNEQFF